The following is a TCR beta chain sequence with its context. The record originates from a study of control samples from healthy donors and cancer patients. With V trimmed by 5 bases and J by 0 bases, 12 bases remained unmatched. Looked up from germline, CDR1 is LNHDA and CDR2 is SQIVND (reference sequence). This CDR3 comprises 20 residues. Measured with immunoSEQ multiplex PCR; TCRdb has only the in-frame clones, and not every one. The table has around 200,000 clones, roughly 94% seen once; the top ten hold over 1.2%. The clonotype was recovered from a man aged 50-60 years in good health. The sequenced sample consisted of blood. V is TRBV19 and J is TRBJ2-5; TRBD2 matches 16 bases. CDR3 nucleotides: TGTGCCAGTAGTGCCCGAGCCGGGACTAGCGGGGGGGGGTACCAAGAGACCCAGTACTTC. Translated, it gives CASSARAGTSGGGYQETQYF. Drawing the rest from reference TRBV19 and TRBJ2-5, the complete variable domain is DGGITQSPKYLFRKEGQNVTLSCEQNLNHDAMYWYRQDPGQGLRLIYYSQIVNDFQKGDIAEGYSVSREKKESFPLTVTSAQKNPTAFYLCASSARAGTSGGGYQETQYFGPGTRLLVL.